A single T cell receptor beta chain is shown here with its context. What it binds is unknown. These data are taken from a study of T cell responses to AZD1222 COVID-19 vaccine. The germline V gene has CDR1 MDHEN and CDR2 SYDVKM. There are 14 residues in the CDR3. The V gene lost 7 bases and the J gene lost 9 bases, with 19 bases spanning the gap. General study findings and limits: A rise in Spike-specific TCR breadth and depth followed two AZD1222 doses.

Libraries were prepared by immunoSEQ multiplex PCR; TCRdb keeps only in-frame clonotypes and omits some of them. The repertoire holds roughly 130,000 clones, with around 90% as singletons. The input for sequencing was peripheral blood, taken on day 0 of AZD1222 vaccination. The chain employs TRBV28 and TRBJ2-4; D possibly corresponds to TRBD1 (6 bases). The TCR was taken from an adult in good health. Written as DNA, the CDR3 is TGTGCCAGCATGCGGCCAGGGGAGAGGGGCATTCAGTACTTC. Residues: CASMRPGERGIQYF.